The present TCR beta chain was sequenced within a study of T-cell memory formation after mild COVID-19. Study background: The TCR clusters were mostly specific to one donor.

TCRdb processed the 5' RACE reads anew with MiXCR; each CDR3 protein has one entry. The table has about 170,000 distinct CDR3 sequences, approximately 12% seen once. V was cut by 1 base and J by 10 bases, with 14 bases left in between. Germline V gene data show CDR1 as SGHTA and CDR2 as FQGNSA. The CDR3 is 14 amino acids. The study's findings and limits: Contracting CD4+ clones were located mainly in CM and EM, and CD8+ clones in EMRA.

This clonotype has only a few counts. Its specificity is unknown. This TCR was sampled from a man aged 18-30 years who had mild COVID-19 (a few samples of this study predate the infection). Cell type and time point are not known. The rearrangement links TRBV7-2 to TRBJ2-1; a possible D gene is TRBD2 (6 bases). The specimen was PBMCs or a T cell subset sorted from them (not recorded which). CDR3 residues: CASSLEGRGGEQFF. The CDR3 bases are TGTGCCAGCAGCTTAGAGGGGCGGGGTGGAGAGCAGTTCTTC. The full variable domain, its missing parts supplied by reference TRBV7-2 and TRBJ2-1, is GAGVSQSPSNKVTEKGKDVELRCDPISGHTALYWYRQSLGQGLEFLIYFQGNSAPDKSGLPSDRFSAERTGGSVSTLTIQRTQQEDSAVYLCASSLEGRGGEQFFGPGTRLTVL.